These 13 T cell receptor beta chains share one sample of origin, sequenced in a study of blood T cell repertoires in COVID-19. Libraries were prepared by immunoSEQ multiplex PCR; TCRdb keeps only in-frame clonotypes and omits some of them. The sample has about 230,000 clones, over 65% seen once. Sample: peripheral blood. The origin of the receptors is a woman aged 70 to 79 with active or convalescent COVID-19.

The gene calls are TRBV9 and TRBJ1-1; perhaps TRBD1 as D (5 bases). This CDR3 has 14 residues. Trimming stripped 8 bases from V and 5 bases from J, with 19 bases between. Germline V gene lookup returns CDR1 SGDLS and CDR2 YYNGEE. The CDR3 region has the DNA TGTGCCAGTCTACCAGGGCTAATATGGACTGAAGCTTTCTTT. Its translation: CASLPGLIWTEAFF.

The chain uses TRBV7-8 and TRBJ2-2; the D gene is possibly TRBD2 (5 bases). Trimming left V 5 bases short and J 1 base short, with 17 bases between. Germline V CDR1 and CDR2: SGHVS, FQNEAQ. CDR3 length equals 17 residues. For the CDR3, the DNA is TGTGCCAGCAGCCTCAGGCCAGGCGGGCGGAACACCGGGGAGCTGTTTTTT. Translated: CASSLRPGGRNTGELFF.

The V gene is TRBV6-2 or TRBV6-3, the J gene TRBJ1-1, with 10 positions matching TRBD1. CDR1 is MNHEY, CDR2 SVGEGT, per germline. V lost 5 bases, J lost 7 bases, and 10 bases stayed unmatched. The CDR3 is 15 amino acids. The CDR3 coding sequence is TGTGCCAGCAGTGAGACAGGGGGCTATATGGATGAAGCTTTCTTT. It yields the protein CASSETGGYMDEAFF.

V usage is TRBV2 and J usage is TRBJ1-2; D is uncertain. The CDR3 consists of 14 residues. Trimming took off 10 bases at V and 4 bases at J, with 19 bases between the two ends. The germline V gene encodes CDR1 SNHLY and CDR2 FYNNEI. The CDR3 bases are TGTGCCACCACCACAACCGGGAGTCTCTATGGCTACACCTTC. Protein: CATTTTGSLYGYTF. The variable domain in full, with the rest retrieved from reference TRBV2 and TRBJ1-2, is EPEVTQTPSHQVTQMGQEVILRCVPISNHLYFYWYRQILGQKVEFLVSFYNNEISEKSEIFDDQFSVERPDGSNFTLKIRSTKLEDSAMYFCATTTTGSLYGYTFGSGTRLTVV.

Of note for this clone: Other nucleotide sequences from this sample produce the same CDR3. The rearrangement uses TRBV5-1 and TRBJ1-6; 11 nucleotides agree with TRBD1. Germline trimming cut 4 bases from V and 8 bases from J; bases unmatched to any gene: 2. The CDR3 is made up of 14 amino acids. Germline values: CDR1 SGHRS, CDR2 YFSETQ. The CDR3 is CASSRGQGDSPLHF. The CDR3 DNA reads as TGCGCCAGCAGCAGGGGACAGGGGGATTCACCCCTCCACTTT.

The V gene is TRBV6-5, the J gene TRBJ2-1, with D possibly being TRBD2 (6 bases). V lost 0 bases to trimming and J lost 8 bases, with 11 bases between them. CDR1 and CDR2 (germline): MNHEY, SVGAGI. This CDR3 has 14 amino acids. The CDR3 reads CASSYSSSADEQFF. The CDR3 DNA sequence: TGTGCCAGCAGTTACTCATCTAGCGCAGATGAGCAGTTCTTC.

The CDR3 coding sequence is TGTGCCAGCACAACCGGGACAAAACTCTACGAGCAGTACTTC. Amino acid sequence: CASTTGTKLYEQYF. The rearrangement links TRBV6-5 to TRBJ2-7; D is perhaps TRBD1 (6 bases). The V and J ends lost 7 bases and 3 bases respectively, with 16 bases between them. The germline gives CDR1 MNHEY, CDR2 SVGAGI. There are 14 residues in the CDR3.

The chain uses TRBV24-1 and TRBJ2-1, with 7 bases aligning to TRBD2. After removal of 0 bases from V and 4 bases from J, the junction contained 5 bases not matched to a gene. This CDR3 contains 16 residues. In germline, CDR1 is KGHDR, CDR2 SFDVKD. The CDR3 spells CATSDLAGDRYNEQFF. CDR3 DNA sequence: TGTGCCACCAGTGATTTGGCGGGAGATCGTTACAATGAGCAGTTCTTC.

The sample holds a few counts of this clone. CDR3 sequence (DNA): TGCAGCGGGACAGCCCCTAGGAGGACTGAAGCTTTCTTT. Translated, it gives CSGTAPRRTEAFF. This chain uses TRBV29-1 with TRBJ1-1; maybe TRBD1 (6 bases). The CDR3 is 13 amino acids. Germline V gene sequence: CDR1 SQVTM, CDR2 ANQGSEA. V lost 7 bases to trimming and J lost 5 bases, with 17 bases between them.

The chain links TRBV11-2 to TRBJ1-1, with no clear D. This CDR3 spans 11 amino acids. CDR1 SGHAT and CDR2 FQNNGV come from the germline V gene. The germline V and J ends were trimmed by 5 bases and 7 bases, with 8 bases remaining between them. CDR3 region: CASSLEVEAFF. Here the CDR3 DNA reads TGTGCCAGCAGCCTCGAGGTTGAAGCTTTCTTT.

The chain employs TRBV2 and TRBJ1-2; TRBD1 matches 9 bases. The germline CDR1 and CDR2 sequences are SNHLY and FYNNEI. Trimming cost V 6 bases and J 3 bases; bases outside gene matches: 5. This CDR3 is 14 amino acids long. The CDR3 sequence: CASSEDRGHYGYTF. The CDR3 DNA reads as TGTGCCAGCAGCGAGGACAGGGGTCACTATGGCTACACCTTC.

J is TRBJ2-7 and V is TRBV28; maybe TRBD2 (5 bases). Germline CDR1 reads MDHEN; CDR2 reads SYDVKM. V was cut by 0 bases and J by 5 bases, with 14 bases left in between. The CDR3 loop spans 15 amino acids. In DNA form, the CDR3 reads TGTGCCAGCAGTTTATGGGTAGGGAGTGCTGACGAGCAGTACTTC. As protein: CASSLWVGSADEQYF.

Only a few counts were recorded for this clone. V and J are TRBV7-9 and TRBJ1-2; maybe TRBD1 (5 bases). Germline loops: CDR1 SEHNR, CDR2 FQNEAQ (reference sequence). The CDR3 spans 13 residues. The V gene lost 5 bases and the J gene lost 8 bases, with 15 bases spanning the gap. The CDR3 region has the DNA TGTGCCAGCAGCCCAGTTGTAGGGGCGGGCTACACCTTC. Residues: CASSPVVGAGYTF. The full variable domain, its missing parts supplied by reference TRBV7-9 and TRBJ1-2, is DTGVSQNPRHKITKRGQNVTFRCDPISEHNRLYWYRQTLGQGPEFLTYFQNEAQLEKSRLLSDRFSAERPKGSFSTLEIQRTEQGDSAMYLCASSPVVGAGYTFGSGTRLTVV.